The 17 T cell receptor beta chains below come from one sample, sequenced in a study of blood T cell repertoires in COVID-19. Clones were read by immunoSEQ multiplex PCR, and TCRdb kept only the in-frame ones, dropping some. The data show tens of thousands of clones, around 83% seen once. The specimen was peripheral blood. These receptors were taken from a man aged 45-60 years with COVID-19, enrolled during active disease.

This rearrangement joins TRBV30 to TRBJ2-3, with D perhaps TRBD2 (5 bases). The CDR3 consists of 13 residues. V lost 3 bases and J lost 1, with 8 bases in between. Per germline, CDR1 GTSNPN and CDR2 SVGIG (reference sequence). CDR3 protein: CAWSFSGTDTQYF. The CDR3 coding sequence is TGTGCCTGGAGCTTTAGCGGCACAGATACGCAGTATTTT.

The chain has TRBV28 and TRBJ2-2; TRBD1 matches at 10 bases. Germline V gene lookup returns CDR1 MDHEN and CDR2 SYDVKM. The CDR3 has 14 amino acids. After removal of 8 bases from V and 1 base from J, the junction contained 1 base not matched to a gene. DNA for the CDR3: TGTGCCAGCGGGGACAGGGGGAACACCGGGGAGCTGTTTTTT. Protein product: CASGDRGNTGELFF.

CDR3 sequence reads: CAWTGTGGTGNTIYF. CDR3 coding DNA: TGTGCCTGGACTGGGACAGGGGGTACTGGAAACACCATATATTTT. The chain employs TRBV30 and TRBJ1-3, with TRBD1 identical over 11 bases. Germline V gene data show CDR1 as GTSNPN and CDR2 as SVGIG (reference sequence). This CDR3 spans 15 amino acids. The V gene end was trimmed by 4 bases and the J gene end by 2 bases; junction bases not matched to a gene: 4.

This clone was seen only once. The chain has TRBV7-8 and TRBJ2-5; D unclear. V lost 2 bases and J lost 5, with 9 bases in between. The CDR3 covers 13 residues. In germline, CDR1 is SGHVS, CDR2 FQNEAQ. The DNA for the CDR3 is TGTGCCAGCAGCTTACGGAGTCGGGAGACCCAGTACTTC. The encoded protein is CASSLRSRETQYF.

The chain couples TRBV20-1 to TRBJ2-7; TRBD2 is a possible D gene (5 bases). Per germline, CDR1 DFQATT and CDR2 SNEGSKA (reference sequence). CDR3 length: 15 residues. V dropped 3 bases and J dropped 4 bases, with 19 bases sitting between them. CDR3 DNA sequence: TGCAGTGCTAGTTCGCCAGGCCCGAGGGCTTACGAGCAGTACTTC. Its translation: CSASSPGPRAYEQYF.

This clone was picked up a small number of times. This chain uses TRBV5-1 with TRBJ2-7; D perhaps matches TRBD2 (6 bases). The CDR3 spans 13 residues. The germline gives CDR1 SGHRS, CDR2 YFSETQ. Between the trimmed V and J ends, which lost 0 bases and 4 bases, there was a span of 8 bases. This CDR3 reads CASSLEREYEQYF. The CDR3 DNA is TGCGCCAGCAGCTTGGAACGGGAGTACGAGCAGTACTTC.

This CDR3 is CASSQGLSGTGGETQYF. CDR3 sequence (DNA): TGTGCCAGCAGCCAAGGACTTAGCGGGACCGGGGGGGAGACCCAGTACTTC. The gene calls are TRBV4-2 and TRBJ2-5; TRBD2 matches 8 bases. The CDR3 extends over 17 amino acids. Unmatched junction bases numbered 12, after V lost 1 base and J lost 5 bases. Germline CDR1 is LGHNA and CDR2 is YNFKEQ.

The chain carries TRBV6-5 and TRBJ2-1; possible D gene TRBD2, 6 bases. CDR1 is MNHEY and CDR2 is SVGAGI in the germline V gene. This CDR3 is built from 12 residues. V was clipped by 7 bases and J by 5 bases, with 9 bases between them. CDR3 protein: CASIAENNEQFF. CDR3 nucleotide sequence: TGTGCCAGCATAGCGGAGAACAATGAGCAGTTCTTC.

The rearrangement joins TRBV2 to TRBJ2-2; D possibly corresponds to TRBD1 (6 bases). Germline CDR1 is SNHLY and CDR2 is FYNNEI. V lost 7 bases to trimming and J lost 2 bases, with 11 bases between them. The CDR3 sequence is 14 residues long. In DNA, the CDR3 is TGTGCCAGCAAGGACAGAATTAACACCGGGGAGCTGTTTTTT. Translated, it gives CASKDRINTGELFF.

The rearrangement uses TRBV28 and TRBJ2-7; 8 positions match TRBD1. J lost 3 bases, V lost 5 bases, and 6 bases had no gene match. The CDR3 is 14 amino acids. Germline loops: CDR1 MDHEN, CDR2 SYDVKM. The CDR3 is CASSGGQAIYEQYF. DNA for the CDR3: TGTGCCAGCAGTGGGGGACAGGCCATCTACGAGCAGTACTTC.

The chain employs TRBV28 and TRBJ2-1, with a tentative D call TRBD1 (6 bases). V dropped 7 bases and J dropped 1 base, with 11 bases sitting between them. Germline CDR1 is MDHEN and CDR2 is SYDVKM. This CDR3 spans 14 amino acids. The DNA of the CDR3 is TGTGCCAGCAAGAGGGACACTTCCTACAATGAGCAGTTCTTC. This encodes CASKRDTSYNEQFF.

This rearrangement joins TRBV4-1 to TRBJ2-5; a possible D gene is TRBD1 (5 bases). Germline V gene sequence: CDR1 MGHRA, CDR2 YSYEKL. The CDR3 spans 13 residues. Deletions cut 9 bases from V and 5 bases from J, with 16 bases between. CDR3 in amino acids: CARAGAWGETQYF. The CDR3 nucleotides are TGCGCCAGGGCTGGGGCCTGGGGCGAGACCCAGTACTTC.

A note on this clone: Relative to the germline gene, one junction end is altered; a read error may explain this. This CDR3 is also generated by other DNA sequences in the sample. The chain uses TRBV28 and TRBJ2-7, with D unresolved. The CDR3 extends over 12 amino acids. The V gene's germline CDR1 is MDHEN and CDR2 SYDVKM. The CDR3 is CASSLRGLEQYF. The CDR3 DNA reads TGTGCCAGTAGTTTACGAGGTCTCGAGCAGTACTTC.

This chain links TRBV4-1 with TRBJ2-7; tentatively, D is TRBD1 (5 bases). The CDR3 has 16 amino acids. The germline CDR1 and CDR2 sequences are MGHRA and YSYEKL. Trimming left V 0 bases short and J 6 bases short, with 18 bases between. CDR3 nucleotide sequence: TGCGCCAGCAGCCAAGAACCATGGCAGGGCCTCTTCGAGCAGTACTTC. It is translated as CASSQEPWQGLFEQYF.

The DNA of the CDR3 is TGTGCCAGTCGATATACAGGGGCAACTAATGAAAAACTGTTTTTT. It specifies CASRYTGATNEKLFF. The chain has TRBV19 and TRBJ1-4; TRBD1 agrees at 7 bases. V lost 8 bases to trimming and J lost 0 bases; unmatched junction nucleotides: 6. Germline CDR1 and CDR2: LNHDA and SQIVND (reference sequence). There are 15 residues in the CDR3.

The rearrangement joins TRBV24-1 to TRBJ1-1, with D possibly being TRBD1 (6 bases). Germline V lookup: CDR1 KGHDR, CDR2 SFDVKD. With 5 bases removed from V and 2 bases from J, the gap between germline ends came to 14 bases. This CDR3 has 15 amino acids. The CDR3 DNA follows: TGTGCCACCAGTGGGGGAGGGGGACCTAACACTGAAGCTTTCTTT. It encodes CATSGGGGPNTEAFF.

The rearrangement joins TRBV25-1 to TRBJ2-7; TRBD1 matches at 7 bases. Germline CDR1 MGHDK, CDR2 SYGVNS. This CDR3 is 13 amino acids long. V trimming: 6 bases; J trimming: 3 bases; junction bases outside the gene matches: 5. The CDR3 region has the DNA TGTGCCAGCAGGGAGACAGGGATCTACGAGCAGTACTTC. As protein: CASRETGIYEQYF.